Listed below are T cell receptor beta chains from one sample, sequenced in a study of blood T cell repertoires in COVID-19. Using immunoSEQ multiplex PCR, the repertoire was profiled, and TCRdb retains in-frame clones only, with some absent. The sample consists of a few hundred thousand clones, roughly 90% of them appearing once. The source material was peripheral blood. The source is a man aged 25-45 years with acute or convalescent COVID-19. CDR3s include the opening cysteine and the closing phenylalanine or tryptophan. The order of the fields is D gene, clone size, J gene, V gene, CDR3 DNA, CDR3 protein. A D gene is named only where the DNA matches it firmly. Clone size is stated in some rows and not others, as once, few, many or a class when expanded.

NA	NA	TRBJ2-5	TRBV5-6	TGTGCCAGCAGATCGGGCCTAAGTCTAGCCTCAGCGACCCAGTACTTC	CASRSGLSLASATQYF
NA	NA	TRBJ1-2	TRBV19	TGTGCCAGTAGTGGGCAGTCCTACCCGAATGGCTACACCTTC	CASSGQSYPNGYTF
NA	NA	TRBJ2-2	TRBV2	TGTGCCAGCAGTGAAGAAGGAAGCGGCTTAACCGGGGAGCTGTTTTTT	CASSEEGSGLTGELFF
NA	NA	TRBJ1-5	TRBV27	TGTGCCAGCAGTCCCGCCGGCCGGGGATGGAATCAGCCCCAGCATTTT	CASSPAGRGWNQPQHF
NA	NA	TRBJ2-1	TRBV5-6	TGTGCCAGCAGCTCCCTGCGACAGGTACTAAACAATGAGCAGTTCTTC	CASSSLRQVLNNEQFF
TRBD1	NA	TRBJ2-5	TRBV13	TGTGCCAGCAGCTCCCGGGACAGGGGGATCCAAGAGACCCAGTACTTC	CASSSRDRGIQETQYF
NA	NA	TRBJ1-1	TRBV4-1	TGCGCCAGCAGCCAGTTTAAACAGTCGAACACTGAAGCTTTCTTT	CASSQFKQSNTEAFF
NA	NA	TRBJ2-2	TRBV2	TGTGCCAGCAGTGAGGCCCGCACGAACACCGGGGAGCTGTTTTTT	CASSEARTNTGELFF
NA	NA	TRBJ1-5	TRBV11-2	TGTGCCAGCAGCTTAGATCTTCAGGGGTCCCAGCATTTT	CASSLDLQGSQHF
TRBD2	NA	TRBJ2-1	TRBV9	TGTGCCAGCAGCTTTTCCCCCAGTTTCGGGCTAGCGGGACCCCAGCGAAACAATGAGCAGTTCTTC	CASSFSPSFGLAGPQRNNEQFF
NA	NA	TRBJ1-2	TRBV6-5	TGTGCCAGCGTTGTTGGAGCCACAACCTATGGCTACACCTTC	CASVVGATTYGYTF
NA	once	TRBJ1-1	TRBV19	TGTGCCAGTAGCCTAGGACGGACAATGAACACTGAAGCTTTCTTT	CASSLGRTMNTEAFF
TRBD1	NA	TRBJ1-5	TRBV19	TGTGCCAGTAGGAGGGACAGGGGGCTTACCGAGCCCCAGCATTTT	CASRRDRGLTEPQHF
TRBD1	NA	TRBJ1-5	TRBV28	TGTGCCAGCAGTTTTTCCGGGACAGTTCAGCCCCAGCATTTT	CASSFSGTVQPQHF
TRBD1	NA	TRBJ2-6	TRBV13	TGTGCCAGCAGACTACAGGGGTTCTCTGGGGCCAACGTCCTGACTTTC	CASRLQGFSGANVLTF
TRBD2	NA	TRBJ2-3	TRBV5-8	TGTGCCAGCAGCTTAGCCGGGAGGGCTGATACGCAGTATTTT	CASSLAGRADTQYF
TRBD1	NA	TRBJ1-1	TRBV11-2	TGTGCCAGCAGCCCAGGGACAGGGAGTCGCTCTGAAGCTTTCTTT	CASSPGTGSRSEAFF
TRBD2	NA	TRBJ2-5	TRBV4-1	TGCGCCAGCAGCCAAGAAACTAGCGGGGTATCAGAGACCCAGTACTTC	CASSQETSGVSETQYF
NA	NA	TRBJ1-6	TRBV10-3	TGTGCCATCAGTGAGGAGTCAGGCGATTATAATTCACCCCTCCACTTT	CAISEESGDYNSPLHF
NA	NA	TRBJ1-3	TRBV7-9	TGTGCCAGCAGCTTAGCGCTCGCCGCGGTCTCTGGAAACACCATATATTTT	CASSLALAAVSGNTIYF
TRBD1	NA	TRBJ1-2	TRBV19	TGTGCCAGTGGCGATGCAGGGGGGTATTCCAACTATGGCTACACCTTC	CASGDAGGYSNYGYTF
TRBD1	few	TRBJ1-2	TRBV28	TGTGCCAGCAGTCCTCCGGGACAGGGGTATGGCTACACCTTC	CASSPPGQGYGYTF
NA	NA	TRBJ1-5	TRBV28	TGTGCCAGCAGGCTATCGAAATTCAACCCCAATCAGCCCCAGCATTTT	CASRLSKFNPNQPQHF
TRBD2	NA	TRBJ2-1	TRBV19	TGTGCCAGTAGCCCTCGAACATACCGACTAGCGGGAGAGCGAAGTGAGCAGTTCTTC	CASSPRTYRLAGERSEQFF
TRBD2	few	TRBJ2-7	TRBV30	TGTGCCTGGAGAGATCGGGGGGGGAACGAGCAGTACTTC	CAWRDRGGNEQYF
NA	NA	TRBJ2-3	TRBV18	TGTGCCAGCTCACCTGAGTCGTCAGGGCGCACAGATACGCAGTATTTT	CASSPESSGRTDTQYF
TRBD1	NA	TRBJ2-1	TRBV19	TGTGCCAGTAGCCGGACAGGGGAATACAATGAGCAGTTCTTC	CASSRTGEYNEQFF
TRBD2	NA	TRBJ2-2	TRBV5-1	TGCGCCAGCAGCTTGGGAACTAGCGGGAGTCGGGGGGAGCTGTTTTTT	CASSLGTSGSRGELFF
NA	NA	TRBJ2-1	TRBV3-1/TRBV3-2	TGTGCCAGCAGACGGACAGAGGCCTACAATGAGCAGTTCTTC	CASRRTEAYNEQFF
NA	few	TRBJ2-7	TRBV3-1/TRBV3-2	TGTGCCAGCAACCACCGGGACACTTACGAGCAGTACTTC	CASNHRDTYEQYF
TRBD1	few	TRBJ1-5	TRBV19	TGTGCCAGCGAAGCCAGGGGGCATCAGCCCCAGCATTTT	CASEARGHQPQHF
NA	NA	TRBJ1-2	TRBV2	TGTGCCAGCAGTGAGTTGGGCCAGGACTATGGCTACACCTTC	CASSELGQDYGYTF
TRBD1	NA	TRBJ2-1	TRBV24-1	TGTGCCACCAGTGATTTCAGACAGGGGTACAATGAGCAGTTCTTC	CATSDFRQGYNEQFF
TRBD1	NA	TRBJ1-4	TRBV4-1	TGCGCCAGCAGGGACAGGGCTAGAGGGGAAAAACTGTTTTTT	CASRDRARGEKLFF
TRBD1	few	TRBJ1-1	TRBV6-5	TGTGCCAGCAGTTCCACCGGACAGGGTCACACTGAAGCTTTCTTT	CASSSTGQGHTEAFF
TRBD1	few	TRBJ1-2	TRBV6-5	TGTGCCAGCAGTCAACTTACAGGGGGGTCTGGCTACACCTTC	CASSQLTGGSGYTF